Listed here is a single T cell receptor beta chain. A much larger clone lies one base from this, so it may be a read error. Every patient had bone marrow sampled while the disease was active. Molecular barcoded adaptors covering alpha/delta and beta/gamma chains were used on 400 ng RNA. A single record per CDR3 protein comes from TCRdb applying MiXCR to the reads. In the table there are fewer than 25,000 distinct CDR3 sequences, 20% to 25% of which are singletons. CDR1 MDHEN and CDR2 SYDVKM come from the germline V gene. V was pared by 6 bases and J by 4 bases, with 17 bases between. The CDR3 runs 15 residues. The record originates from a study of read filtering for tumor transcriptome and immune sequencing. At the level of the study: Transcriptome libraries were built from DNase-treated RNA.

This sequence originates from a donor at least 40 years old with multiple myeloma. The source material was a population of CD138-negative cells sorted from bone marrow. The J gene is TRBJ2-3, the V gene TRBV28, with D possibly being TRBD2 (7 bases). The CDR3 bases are TGTGCCAGCAGCCCTGGGGGGGCGGAATCAGATACGCAGTATTTT. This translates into CASSPGGAESDTQYF.